This entry features one T cell receptor (beta chain) sequence. Its antigen is as yet unknown. These data belong to a study of cytomegalovirus exposure and HLA in healthy donors. Study-wide results and limits: First-cohort TCR clusters were later found to tend to co-occur in the 120 validation repertoires.

Assay: immunoSEQ multiplex PCR; the TCRdb copy retains only in-frame clones and omits some. The data hold 100,000 to 150,000 clones, with 75% to 90% observed a single time. Sequencing was done on a sample of PBMCs. This TCR was sampled from a woman aged 18-29 years in good health and CMV-seronegative.

The CDR3 loop reads CASSMETGGTYEQYF. The CDR3 region has the DNA TGTGCCAGTAGTATGGAGACAGGCGGTACCTACGAGCAGTACTTC. The V and J genes are TRBV19 and TRBJ2-7, with D perhaps matching TRBD1 (6 bases). The CDR3 totals 15 residues. Germline V gives CDR1 LNHDA, CDR2 SQIVND (reference sequence). V lost 3 bases and J lost 2, with 14 bases in between.